The 14 T cell receptor beta chains presented below share a single source sample, sequenced in a study of cytomegalovirus exposure and HLA in healthy donors. The PCR had 60 Vbeta and 13 Jbeta primers. Sequencing used immunoSEQ multiplex PCR; TCRdb keeps in-frame clones, though not all of them. This sample has approximately 99,000 clones; 79% occur once, and the top ten carry approximately 3.3%. The sequencing input was PBMCs. Source of these receptors: a male donor in good health and CMV-seropositive.

The chain uses TRBV2 and TRBJ2-7, with D tentatively TRBD1 (6 bases). Looked up from germline, CDR1 is SNHLY and CDR2 is FYNNEI. Trimming left V 0 bases short and J 7 bases short, with 16 bases between. This CDR3 has 15 amino acids. Here the CDR3 reads CASSEAGAFLREQYF. CDR3 in DNA: TGTGCCAGCAGTGAAGCGGGGGCTTTCCTACGAGAGCAGTACTTC.

J is TRBJ2-7 and V is TRBV29-1; D might be TRBD2 (6 bases). This CDR3 has 14 amino acids. V lost 7 bases and J lost 0, with 16 bases in between. Germline V lookup: CDR1 SQVTM, CDR2 ANQGSEA. CDR3 in DNA: TGCAGCGCTGTACCGGGACTGAGCTCCTACGAGCAGTACTTC. Its translation is CSAVPGLSSYEQYF.

This chain connects TRBV18 to TRBJ1-1; D is undetermined. The germline V gene has CDR1 KGHSH and CDR2 LQKENI. The CDR3 sequence is 13 residues long. Trimming shortened V by 2 bases and J by 3 bases, and 7 bases separated the two germline ends. The CDR3 is CASSPIRDTEAFF. CDR3 in DNA: TGTGCCAGCTCACCAATTCGTGACACTGAAGCTTTCTTT.

The genes are TRBV6-5 and TRBJ2-7, with 9 positions matching TRBD2. This CDR3 contains 15 residues. Unmatched junction bases numbered 8, after V lost 8 bases and J lost 0 bases. Looked up from germline, CDR1 is MNHEY and CDR2 is SVGAGI. This CDR3 reads CASGAGGASSYEQYF. The CDR3 nucleotides are TGTGCCAGCGGGGCGGGAGGGGCGAGCTCCTACGAGCAGTACTTC.

On this clone itself: The sample contains more than one DNA sequence encoding this CDR3. The CDR3 here is CASSDDSQETQYF. CDR3 coding DNA: TGTGCCAGCAGTGACGACAGCCAAGAGACCCAGTACTTC. The chain uses TRBV2 and TRBJ2-5; TRBD1 might be the D (5 bases). Germline-derived CDR1 and CDR2 are SNHLY and FYNNEI. CDR3 length: 13 residues. The ends were cut back, 3 bases at V and 1 base at J, with 6 bases in the middle.

The chain links TRBV4-3 to TRBJ1-2; D is perhaps TRBD1 (5 bases). V was pared by 1 base and J by 4 bases, with 7 bases between. CDR1 is LGHNA and CDR2 is YSLEER in the germline V gene. This CDR3 has 13 amino acids. CDR3 DNA sequence: TGCGCCAGCAGCCAAGGGCAGGGCTATGGCTACACCTTC. It specifies CASSQGQGYGYTF.

This clone was detected only once. V gene TRBV4-2 combines with J gene TRBJ2-3, with D perhaps TRBD2 (5 bases). The germline V gene encodes CDR1 LGHNA and CDR2 YNFKEQ. The CDR3 runs to 14 residues. V lost 0 bases to trimming and J lost 4 bases, with 8 bases between them. The CDR3 DNA reads as TGTGCCAGCAGCCAAGAGGCCGGGGCAGATACGCAGTATTTT. Translating it yields CASSQEAGADTQYF.

This chain links TRBV5-6 with TRBJ2-7, with D maybe TRBD2 (5 bases). V was cut by 4 bases and J by 0 bases, with 11 bases left in between. Germline V gives CDR1 SGHDT, CDR2 YYEEEE. This CDR3 is 14 amino acids long. The CDR3 DNA reads TGTGCCAGCAGCCTATCACTAGTCTCCTACGAGCAGTACTTC. Encoded protein: CASSLSLVSYEQYF.

The V and J genes are TRBV18 and TRBJ2-7; TRBD1 agrees at 7 bases. Germline CDR1 is KGHSH and CDR2 is LQKENI. The CDR3 spans 13 residues. Trimming removed 6 bases from V and 2 bases from J; junction bases left unmatched: 4. The CDR3 protein is CASSRQGTYEQYF. DNA of the CDR3: TGTGCCAGCTCCCGACAGGGAACCTACGAGCAGTACTTC.

The chain combines TRBV4-1 with TRBJ1-2; TRBD1 matches 10 bases. Looked up from germline, CDR1 is MGHRA and CDR2 is YSYEKL. After removal of 0 bases from V and 0 bases from J, the junction contained 16 bases not matched to a gene. The length of the CDR3 is 21 residues. Here the CDR3 DNA reads TGCGCCAGCAGCCAAGATAGGCATGTGGAGGGACAGGGGATTTCTAACTATGGCTACACCTTC. This translates into CASSQDRHVEGQGISNYGYTF.

The J gene is TRBJ2-2, the V gene TRBV11-3; perhaps TRBD1 as D (5 bases). The germline V gene encodes CDR1 SGHNT and CDR2 YENEEA. Trimming took off 9 bases at V and 1 base at J, with 12 bases between the two ends. The CDR3 runs to 14 residues. CDR3 sequence reads: CASSDTLNTGELFF. The CDR3, as DNA: TGTGCCAGTTCGGACACCTTGAACACCGGGGAGCTGTTTTTT.

The chain combines TRBV27 with TRBJ2-2; 8 bases match TRBD2. Germline-derived CDR1 and CDR2 are MNHEY and SMNVEV (reference sequence). V lost 6 bases to trimming and J lost 6 bases; unmatched junction nucleotides: 12. CDR3 length: 16 amino acids. The CDR3, as DNA: TGTGCCAGCAGACCGGGGGGGGTAGGGGTCCCCGGGGAGCTGTTTTTT. Translated: CASRPGGVGVPGELFF.

J is TRBJ2-3 and V is TRBV7-2; TRBD2 aligns across 13 bases. CDR3 size: 16 residues. J was trimmed by 2 bases and V by 5 bases; bases with no gene match: 4. Germline-derived CDR1 and CDR2 are SGHTA and FQGNSA. The chain's CDR3 is CASSKGLAGNTDTQYF. The CDR3 DNA sequence: TGTGCCAGCAGCAAGGGACTAGCGGGGAACACAGATACGCAGTATTTT. Combining the CDR3 with reference TRBV7-2 and TRBJ2-3 gives the whole variable domain GAGVSQSPSNKVTEKGKDVELRCDPISGHTALYWYRQSLGQGLEFLIYFQGNSAPDKSGLPSDRFSAERTGGSVSTLTIQRTQQEDSAVYLCASSKGLAGNTDTQYFGPGTRLTVL.

V gene TRBV14 combines with J gene TRBJ2-5, with 8 bases matching TRBD2. CDR1 and CDR2 from the germline V gene are SGHDN and FVKESK. CDR3 length: 15 residues. V gave up 2 bases and J gave up 7 bases; unmatched junction bases: 9. The CDR3 DNA sequence: TGTGCCAGCAGCCAATCGAAGCGGGGGCGAGGGACCCAGTACTTC. Its protein product is CASSQSKRGRGTQYF.